Listed below are T cell receptor beta chains from one sample, sequenced in a study of blood T cell repertoires in COVID-19. The method was immunoSEQ multiplex PCR; TCRdb's version includes in-frame clones alone and lacks a portion of them. Found here are about 240,000 clones, about 68% of them singletons; the top ten hold about 3.5%. Sequenced material: peripheral blood. The origin of the receptors is a woman over 75 with acute or convalescent COVID-19. Both conserved end residues are part of each CDR3. Fields, in order: J gene, V gene, D gene, CDR3 protein. D genes are given only for firm matches.

j_gene: TRBJ2-1
v_gene: TRBV7-9
d_gene: TRBD1
CDR3aa: CASSLAGGFLNEQFF

j_gene: TRBJ1-1
v_gene: TRBV5-5
d_gene: TRBD1
CDR3aa: CASSERQGMAEAFF

j_gene: TRBJ2-7
v_gene: TRBV7-9
d_gene: TRBD2
CDR3aa: CASSSQGGSSYEQYF

j_gene: TRBJ2-1
v_gene: TRBV2
d_gene: TRBD1
CDR3aa: CASSEGTGEQFF

j_gene: TRBJ2-1
v_gene: TRBV4-1
d_gene: TRBD1
CDR3aa: CASSQDRPRAGGILNEQFF

j_gene: TRBJ2-7
v_gene: TRBV25-1
d_gene: TRBD1
CDR3aa: CASRPDRGPYEQYF

j_gene: TRBJ2-1
v_gene: TRBV10-2
d_gene: TRBD2
CDR3aa: CASGYGRAGTSGSGGHNEQFF

j_gene: TRBJ2-7
v_gene: TRBV3-1/TRBV3-2
d_gene: -
CDR3aa: CASSQVNSAEQYF

j_gene: TRBJ2-7
v_gene: TRBV23-1
d_gene: -
CDR3aa: CASSQSPGVLSYEQYF

j_gene: TRBJ1-2
v_gene: TRBV27
d_gene: TRBD1
CDR3aa: CASSSGQGRKRGYTF

j_gene: TRBJ2-7
v_gene: TRBV21-1
d_gene: -
CDR3aa: CASSSRDRGTYEQYF